This T cell receptor beta chain originates from a study of OX40 agonist ivuxolimab in advanced cancers. The wider study: Every 2 weeks, patients got intravenous ivuxolimab at one of six dose levels (0.01-10 mg/kg). A partial response was reached by three patients: one with hepatocellular carcinoma and two with cutaneous melanoma. Study results and caveats: Relative to CD4+, CD8+ T cells held more expanded clones on average.

Remarks on this clone: Its target is unknown.

Clones were read by immunoSEQ multiplex PCR, and TCRdb kept only the in-frame ones, dropping some. The data hold about 60,000 clones, with nearly 95% observed a single time. Blood was sampled at baseline, cycle 4 day 1, and cycle 7 day 1. The CDR3 sequence is 15 residues long. The V end was cut by 5 bases, the J end by 6 bases, with 21 bases between. Germline V gene lookup returns CDR1 SGHTS and CDR2 YDEGEE. The clonotype originates from an adult with an advanced solid tumor such as melanoma, head and neck, liver or kidney cancer. The specimen comprised CD4+ or CD8+ T cells sorted from blood, sampled in a trial of the OX40 agonist ivuxolimab. The chain employs TRBV5-8 and TRBJ2-7, with TRBD2 as a possible D gene (5 bases). CDR3 protein: CASSYGGRAGLEQYF. CDR3 sequence (DNA): TGTGCCAGCAGTTATGGCGGTAGGGCAGGACTCGAGCAGTACTTC.